The entry that follows covers one T cell receptor (beta chain) sequence. Germline-derived CDR1 and CDR2 are MNHNS and SASEGT. Trimming shortened V by 0 bases and J by 5 bases, and 10 bases separated the two germline ends. The CDR3 sequence is 14 residues long. The sample originates from a study of T cell responses to AZD1222 COVID-19 vaccine. Profiling relied on immunoSEQ multiplex PCR, and the TCRdb table lists in-frame clones only, not all of them. Of about 97,000 clones listed, more than 70% are singletons. The receptor was derived from an adult in good health. Sequencing was performed on peripheral blood, taken on day 0 of AZD1222 vaccination. The chain employs TRBV6-1 and TRBJ1-2; no clear D. CDR3 coding DNA: TGTGCCAGCAGTGAAGCCGGTCGGGAATATGGCTACACCTTC. It encodes CASSEAGREYGYTF.